The 7 T cell receptor beta chains in this list originate from one sample, sequenced in a study of blood T cell repertoires in COVID-19. TCRdb's table, derived via immunoSEQ multiplex PCR, lists solely in-frame clones and lacks some. The table shows 180,000 or so clones, with approximately 88% occurring only once. The specimen sequenced was peripheral blood. All receptors derive from a man aged 35 to 55 with acute or convalescent COVID-19.

The V call is TRBV5-1, the J call TRBJ2-3; 10 bases are a match to TRBD2. V lost 1 base, J lost 3 bases, and 8 bases stayed unmatched. The germline V gene has CDR1 SGHRS and CDR2 YFSETQ. CDR3 length: 17 residues. The CDR3 nucleotides are TGCGCCAGCAGCTTGTTGCCTAGCGGGGGTAGGACAGATACGCAGTATTTT. Protein sequence: CASSLLPSGGRTDTQYF.

This chain links TRBV3-1 (or the pseudogene TRBV3-2) with TRBJ1-5; D is unclear. Trimming pared 0 bases from V and 6 bases from J, leaving 3 bases between. This CDR3 has 12 residues. Germline loops: CDR1 LGHDT, CDR2 YNNKEL (reference sequence). CDR3 protein: CASSQDRQPQHF. The CDR3 DNA reads as TGTGCCAGCAGCCAAGACCGTCAGCCCCAGCATTTT.

The J gene is TRBJ1-2, the V gene TRBV7-9; D is uncertain. V dropped 4 bases and J dropped 5 bases, with 5 bases sitting between them. The germline gives CDR1 SEHNR, CDR2 FQNEAQ (reference sequence). The CDR3 contains 11 residues. The CDR3 DNA follows: TGTGCCAGCAGCTCCGCGTATGGCTACACCTTC. Amino acids: CASSSAYGYTF.

The rearrangement uses TRBV7-9 and TRBJ1-4; 7 nucleotides match TRBD1. The germline V gene has CDR1 SEHNR and CDR2 FQNEAQ (reference sequence). This CDR3 has 14 residues. Trimming removed 5 bases from V and 4 bases from J; junction bases left unmatched: 4. This CDR3 reads CASSLGQLNEKLFF. The CDR3 DNA reads as TGTGCCAGCAGCCTGGGACAGCTTAATGAAAAACTGTTTTTT.

The chain has TRBV7-2 and TRBJ2-7, with D hard to call. Trimming pared 1 base from V and 3 bases from J, leaving 7 bases between. This CDR3 comprises 13 residues. Germline V gene data show CDR1 as SGHTA and CDR2 as FQGNSA. The CDR3 spells CASSLGLLYEQYF. For the CDR3, the DNA is TGTGCCAGCAGCTTAGGTCTCCTCTACGAGCAGTACTTC.

This rearrangement joins TRBV2 to TRBJ2-3, with D perhaps matching TRBD1 (5 bases). V gave up 3 bases and J gave up 0 bases, with 7 bases separating them. Germline CDR1 SNHLY, CDR2 FYNNEI. This CDR3 spans 14 amino acids. The CDR3 here is CASSDQGSTDTQYF. As DNA, the CDR3 is TGTGCCAGCAGTGACCAGGGAAGCACAGATACGCAGTATTTT.

The rearrangement joins TRBV12-5 to TRBJ2-2; possibly TRBD1 for D (6 bases). CDR3 length: 16 residues. V was clipped by 1 base and J by 6 bases, with 15 bases between them. CDR1 is LGHNT, CDR2 FRNRAP, per germline. Here the CDR3 reads CASGLDHRVRAGELFF. CDR3 coding DNA: TGTGCTAGTGGTTTGGACCACAGGGTAAGGGCCGGGGAGCTGTTTTTT.